This T cell receptor beta chain emerged from a study of PD-L1 blockade in urothelial cancer. Study-wide background: Peripheral blood specimens exhibited a median yield of around 150,000 T cells. Overall study findings and caveats: Lower than median blood TCR clonality before treatment predicted better survival.

Individual patients had between 1 and 8 samples, taken pretreatment and on-treatment. V lost 3 bases, J lost 5 bases, and 10 bases lay in between. Germline CDR1 and CDR2: SQVTM and ANQGSEA. The CDR3 consists of 12 residues. With respect to this clone: The target antigen is unknown. Other DNA sequences from this sample encode an identical CDR3 as well.

The investigators introduced synthetic TCR analog templates into each PCR as spikes. Repertoires were generated with immunoSEQ multiplex PCR, while TCRdb's copy carries only in-frame clones and drops some. This table has some 52,000 clones, roughly 80% appearing once. The sample in question was PBMCs, obtained around atezolizumab (anti-PD-L1) treatment. This chain joins TRBV29-1 and TRBJ1-1; maybe TRBD1 (6 bases). This clonotype originated in a man between 65 and 80 years old with urothelial cancer. The CDR3 here is CSVDRGGTEAFF. The CDR3 DNA reads as TGCAGCGTTGATAGGGGGGGGACTGAAGCTTTCTTT.